This is a list of T cell receptor beta chains from one sample in a study of PD-1 blockade in classical Hodgkin lymphoma. The table came from immunoSEQ multiplex PCR; TCRdb's copy has only in-frame clones and leaves some out. Of tens of thousands of clones listed, around nine tenths were seen once; the top ten hold less than 9%. The starting material was peripheral blood mononuclear cells (PBMCs), obtained before the fourth cycle of nivolumab. These TCRs come from a human donor with classical Hodgkin lymphoma. Both conserved end residues are trimmed from each CDR3. The size entry is marked missing in some rows and otherwise reads once, few, many or a size class.

ASSGVSYNEQF,TRBV6-1,TRBJ2-1,.
ASSVARGSPAYNEQF,TRBV9,TRBJ2-1,few
ASSFWARDSGQFYGYT,TRBV7-2,TRBJ1-2,.
ASSQYPETGREGETQY,TRBV5-1,TRBJ2-5,.
ACAGMDRWDTIY,TRBV30,TRBJ1-3,once
ASSQLQGSGEAF,TRBV10-1,TRBJ1-1,.
ASRDPYNEQF,TRBV5-1,TRBJ2-1,.
ASREPLPTDTQY,TRBV9,TRBJ2-3,.
ASSLRLGTANTGELF,TRBV5-5,TRBJ2-2,.
ASSEGGGEGETQY,TRBV9,TRBJ2-5,.
ASSLVPQFQY,TRBV7-9,TRBJ2-5,.
ASSSKTGVSYNEQF,TRBV6-6,TRBJ2-1,.
ASSSGPLVRETQY,TRBV5-1,TRBJ2-5,once
ASSSRTGPGNTEAF,TRBV28,TRBJ1-1,.
ASSELPETGKPNEQF,TRBV25-1,TRBJ2-1,.
ASSLQTDNYGYT,TRBV7-9,TRBJ1-2,.
ASRPGGLGETQY,TRBV6-6,TRBJ2-5,.
AWSPRGYEQY,TRBV30,TRBJ2-7,.
ASTIQGNRYT,TRBV2,TRBJ1-2,.
ASSFLDGEAF,TRBV7-9,TRBJ1-1,few
ASSQAFRQAYEQY,TRBV14,TRBJ2-7,.
ASRRGLDTGELF,TRBV10-2,TRBJ2-2,.
ASSPPPTPGRTYGYT,TRBV19,TRBJ1-2,.
ASSASGYEQY,TRBV9,TRBJ2-7,.
ASSYGPGQGIPSNEKLF,TRBV5-1,TRBJ1-4,.
ASSETGKEKLF,TRBV9,TRBJ1-4,.
ASSRDRAVTEAF,TRBV6-6,TRBJ1-1,.
ASRSLGQNTEAF,TRBV6-5,TRBJ1-1,.
ASSISVLSYEQY,TRBV19,TRBJ2-7,once
ASSEKGRTYTEAF,TRBV25-1,TRBJ1-1,.
ASSVPGVLTEAF,TRBV5-1,TRBJ1-1,.
SVEGRAEAF,TRBV29-1,TRBJ1-1,.
ASSEGNYGYT,TRBV5-1,TRBJ1-2,.
ASSRQLNTEAF,TRBV6-4,TRBJ1-1,medium-sized
ASSPIGARMGTEAF,TRBV5-1,TRBJ1-1,.
ASSLQGNTGELF,TRBV5-1,TRBJ2-2,.
ASSFTGEDTEAF,TRBV5-1,TRBJ1-1,.
ASSPGEAWGYT,TRBV5-1,TRBJ1-2,.
ASSARAGQGNSPLH,TRBV9,TRBJ1-6,.
ASTLGVNTEAF,TRBV19,TRBJ1-1,.
ASSENRAGGPYQETQY,TRBV6-1,TRBJ2-5,once
ASRLAYDTDTQY,TRBV6-5,TRBJ2-3,once
ASSPGIGRAF,TRBV18,TRBJ1-1,.
ASAQGATGYT,TRBV18,TRBJ1-2,.
AIETGTGNNEQY,TRBV6-1,TRBJ2-7,.
ASSLGGASGNTIY,TRBV5-1,TRBJ1-3,.
ASSRGTGLNTEAF,TRBV14,TRBJ1-1,.
ASSPQVRSGNTIY,TRBV7-2,TRBJ1-3,few
ASTGRGVGNTIY,TRBV5-4,TRBJ1-3,.
ASSRTGNGYGYT,TRBV6-5,TRBJ1-2,once
ASRLLITDTQY,TRBV5-1,TRBJ2-3,.
ASSPPSVNTEAF,TRBV5-5,TRBJ1-1,.
ASSLWASRENEQF,TRBV5-1,TRBJ2-1,.
ASSVGQGYEQY,TRBV2,TRBJ2-7,.
ASSQYRVGTDTQY,TRBV5-1,TRBJ2-3,once
ASSERLGQGGGYT,TRBV6-1,TRBJ1-2,.
ASSRTSDNSPVDGYT,TRBV6-4,TRBJ1-2,.
ASSGNSPLH,TRBV6-5,TRBJ1-6,.
ASSLRLDQETQY,TRBV7-9,TRBJ2-5,.